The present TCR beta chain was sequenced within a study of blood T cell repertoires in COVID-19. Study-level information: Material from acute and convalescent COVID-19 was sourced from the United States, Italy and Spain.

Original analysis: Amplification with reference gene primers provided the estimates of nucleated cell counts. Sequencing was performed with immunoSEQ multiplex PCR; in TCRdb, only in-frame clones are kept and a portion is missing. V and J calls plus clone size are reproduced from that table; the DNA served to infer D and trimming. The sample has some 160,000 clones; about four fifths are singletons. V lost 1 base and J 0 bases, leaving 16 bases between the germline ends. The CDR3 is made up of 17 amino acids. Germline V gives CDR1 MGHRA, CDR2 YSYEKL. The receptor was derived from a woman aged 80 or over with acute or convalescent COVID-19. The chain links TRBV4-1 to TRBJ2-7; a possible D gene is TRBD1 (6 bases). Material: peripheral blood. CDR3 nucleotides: TGCGCCAGCAGCCAAGGCGCCGGGACACAAATCTCCTACGAGCAGTACTTC. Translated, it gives CASSQGAGTQISYEQYF.